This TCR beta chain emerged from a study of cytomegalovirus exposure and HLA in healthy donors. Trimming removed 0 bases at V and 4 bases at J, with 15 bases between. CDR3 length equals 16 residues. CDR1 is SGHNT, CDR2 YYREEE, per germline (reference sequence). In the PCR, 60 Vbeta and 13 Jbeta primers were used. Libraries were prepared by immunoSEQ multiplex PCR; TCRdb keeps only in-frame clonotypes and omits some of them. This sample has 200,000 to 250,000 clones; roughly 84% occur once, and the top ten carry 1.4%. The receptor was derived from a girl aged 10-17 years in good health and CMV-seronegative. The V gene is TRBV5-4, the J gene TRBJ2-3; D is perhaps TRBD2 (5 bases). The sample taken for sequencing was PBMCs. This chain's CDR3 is CASSLDSRGISDTQYF. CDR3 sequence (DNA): TGTGCCAGCAGCTTGGATTCTAGAGGGATCTCAGATACGCAGTATTTT. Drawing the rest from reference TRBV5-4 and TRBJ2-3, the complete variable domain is ETGVTQSPTHLIKTRGQQVTLRCSSQSGHNTVSWYQQALGQGPQFIFQYYREEENGRGNFPPRFSGLQFPNYSSELNVNALELDDSALYLCASSLDSRGISDTQYFGPGTRLTVL.